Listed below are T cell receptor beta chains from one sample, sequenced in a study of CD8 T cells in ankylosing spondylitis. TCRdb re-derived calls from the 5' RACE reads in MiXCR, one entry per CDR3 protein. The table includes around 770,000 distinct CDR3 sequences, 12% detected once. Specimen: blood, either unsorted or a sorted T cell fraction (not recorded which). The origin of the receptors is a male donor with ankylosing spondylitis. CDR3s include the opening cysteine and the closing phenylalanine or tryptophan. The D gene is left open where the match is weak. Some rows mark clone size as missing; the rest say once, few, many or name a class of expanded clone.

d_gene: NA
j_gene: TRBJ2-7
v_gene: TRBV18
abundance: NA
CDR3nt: TGTGCCAGCTCGCTGGGTGTTATTTCCTACGAGCAGTACTTC
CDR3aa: CASSLGVISYEQYF

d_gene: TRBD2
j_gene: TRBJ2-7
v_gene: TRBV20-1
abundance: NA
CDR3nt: TGCAGTGCGTTTAGCGGGAGCTACGAGCAGTACTTC
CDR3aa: CSAFSGSYEQYF

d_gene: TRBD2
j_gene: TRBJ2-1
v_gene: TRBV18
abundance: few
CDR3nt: TGTGCCAGCTCACCACTTCCTCTGGCGGGAGCCTCCTACAATGAGCAGTTCTTC
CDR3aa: CASSPLPLAGASYNEQFF

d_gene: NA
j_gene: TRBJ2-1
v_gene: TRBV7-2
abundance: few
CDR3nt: TGTGCCAGCAGCCCCGGTCTTCCAGTCTACAATGAGCAGTTCTTC
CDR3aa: CASSPGLPVYNEQFF

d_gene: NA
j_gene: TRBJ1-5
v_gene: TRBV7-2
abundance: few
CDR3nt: TGTGCCAGCAGCTTAGAGCCAGTTAATCAGCCCCAGCATTTT
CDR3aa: CASSLEPVNQPQHF

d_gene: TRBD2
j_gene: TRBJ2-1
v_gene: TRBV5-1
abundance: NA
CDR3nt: TGCGCCAGCAGCTTTAGAGCGGGAGCCACTTCCTACAATGAGCAGTTCTTC
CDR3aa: CASSFRAGATSYNEQFF

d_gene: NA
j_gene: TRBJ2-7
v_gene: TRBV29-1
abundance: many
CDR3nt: TGCAGCGTTGAAGTAGCGAGGGACGAGCAGTACTTC
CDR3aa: CSVEVARDEQYF

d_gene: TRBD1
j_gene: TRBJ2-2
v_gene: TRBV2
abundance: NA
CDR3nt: TGTGCCAGCAGTTCACAGGGGTCCTTCAACACCGGGGAGCTGTTTTTT
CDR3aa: CASSSQGSFNTGELFF

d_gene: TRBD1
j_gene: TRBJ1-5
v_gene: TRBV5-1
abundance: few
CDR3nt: TGCGCCAGCAATTTGGGACAGAGAGATAGCAATCAGCCCCAGCATTTT
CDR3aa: CASNLGQRDSNQPQHF

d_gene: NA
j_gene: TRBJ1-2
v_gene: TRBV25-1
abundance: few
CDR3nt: TGTGCCAGCAGTCGTTCCCCTTCGACAGCAAACTATGGCTACACCTTC
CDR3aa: CASSRSPSTANYGYTF

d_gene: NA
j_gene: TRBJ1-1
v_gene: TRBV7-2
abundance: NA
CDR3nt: TGTGCCAGCAGCTTAAGCCAGGGGAACACTGAAGCTTTCTTT
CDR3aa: CASSLSQGNTEAFF

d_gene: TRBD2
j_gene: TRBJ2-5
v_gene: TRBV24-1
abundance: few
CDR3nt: TGTGCCACGGGTCCAGCGGGAGGGCGGGAGGAGACCCAGTACTTC
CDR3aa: CATGPAGGREETQYF

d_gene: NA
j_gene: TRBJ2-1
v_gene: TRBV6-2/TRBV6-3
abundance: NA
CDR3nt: TGTGCCAGCAGCCCTGCGGGACGGAAATACAATGAGCAGTTCTTC
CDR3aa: CASSPAGRKYNEQFF

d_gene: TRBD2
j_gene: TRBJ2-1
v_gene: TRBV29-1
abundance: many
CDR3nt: TGCAGCGGTAGAAGCGGGAGGGCCTACAATGAGCAGTTCTTC
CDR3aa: CSGRSGRAYNEQFF

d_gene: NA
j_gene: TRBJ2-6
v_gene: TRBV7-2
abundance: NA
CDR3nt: TGTGCCAGCAGTCCATGGGCCAACGTCCTGACTTTC
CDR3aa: CASSPWANVLTF

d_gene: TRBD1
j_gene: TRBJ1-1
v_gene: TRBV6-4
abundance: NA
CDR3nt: TGTGCCAGCAGTGAAACAGGGGAGAACACTGAAGCTTTCTTT
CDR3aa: CASSETGENTEAFF